This T cell receptor beta chain originates from a study of OX40 agonist ivuxolimab in advanced cancers. Study at large: Every 2 weeks, ivuxolimab was infused into the patients intravenously at between 0.01 and 10 mg/kg. Patients with prior anti-PD-1, anti-PD-L1 or anti-CTLA-4 therapy were eligible; 40% to 45% had some.

V was cut by 6 bases and J by 8 bases, with 12 bases left in between. The CDR3 runs to 12 residues. The V gene's germline CDR1 is MDHEN and CDR2 SYDVKM. Broader study findings: Undetermined was the antigen specificity of the expanded peripheral T cells. In the 0.1 to 3.0 mg/kg range, CD4+ and CD8+ blood T cells had expanded clonally by week 6.

TCRdb keeps only in-frame clones here, not all; method: immunoSEQ multiplex PCR. In the table there are under 15,000 clones, about four fifths of which are singletons. About this clone: The antigen remains undetermined.

The clonotype originates from an adult with an advanced solid tumor such as melanoma, head and neck, liver or kidney cancer. V usage is TRBV28 and J usage is TRBJ2-3; maybe TRBD1 (6 bases). The starting material was CD4+ or CD8+ T cells sorted from blood, obtained in a trial of the OX40 agonist ivuxolimab. The CDR3 spells CASRVQGGTQYF. The CDR3 nucleotides read TGTGCCAGCAGGGTACAGGGCGGTACGCAGTATTTT.